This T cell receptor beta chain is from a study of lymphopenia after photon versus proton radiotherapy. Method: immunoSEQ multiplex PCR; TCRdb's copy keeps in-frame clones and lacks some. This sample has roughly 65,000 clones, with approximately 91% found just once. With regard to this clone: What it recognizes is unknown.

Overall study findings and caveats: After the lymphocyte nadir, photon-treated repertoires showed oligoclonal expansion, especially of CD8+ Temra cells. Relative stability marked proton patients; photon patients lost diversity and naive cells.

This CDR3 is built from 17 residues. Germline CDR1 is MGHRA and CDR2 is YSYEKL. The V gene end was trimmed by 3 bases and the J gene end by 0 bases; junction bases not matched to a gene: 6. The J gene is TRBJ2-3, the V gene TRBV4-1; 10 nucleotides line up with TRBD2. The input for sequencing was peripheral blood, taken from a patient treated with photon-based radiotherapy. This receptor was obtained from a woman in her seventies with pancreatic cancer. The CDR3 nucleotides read TGCGCCAGCAGCCAGAGCCCGGGACTAGCGAGCACAGATACGCAGTATTTT. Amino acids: CASSQSPGLASTDTQYF.